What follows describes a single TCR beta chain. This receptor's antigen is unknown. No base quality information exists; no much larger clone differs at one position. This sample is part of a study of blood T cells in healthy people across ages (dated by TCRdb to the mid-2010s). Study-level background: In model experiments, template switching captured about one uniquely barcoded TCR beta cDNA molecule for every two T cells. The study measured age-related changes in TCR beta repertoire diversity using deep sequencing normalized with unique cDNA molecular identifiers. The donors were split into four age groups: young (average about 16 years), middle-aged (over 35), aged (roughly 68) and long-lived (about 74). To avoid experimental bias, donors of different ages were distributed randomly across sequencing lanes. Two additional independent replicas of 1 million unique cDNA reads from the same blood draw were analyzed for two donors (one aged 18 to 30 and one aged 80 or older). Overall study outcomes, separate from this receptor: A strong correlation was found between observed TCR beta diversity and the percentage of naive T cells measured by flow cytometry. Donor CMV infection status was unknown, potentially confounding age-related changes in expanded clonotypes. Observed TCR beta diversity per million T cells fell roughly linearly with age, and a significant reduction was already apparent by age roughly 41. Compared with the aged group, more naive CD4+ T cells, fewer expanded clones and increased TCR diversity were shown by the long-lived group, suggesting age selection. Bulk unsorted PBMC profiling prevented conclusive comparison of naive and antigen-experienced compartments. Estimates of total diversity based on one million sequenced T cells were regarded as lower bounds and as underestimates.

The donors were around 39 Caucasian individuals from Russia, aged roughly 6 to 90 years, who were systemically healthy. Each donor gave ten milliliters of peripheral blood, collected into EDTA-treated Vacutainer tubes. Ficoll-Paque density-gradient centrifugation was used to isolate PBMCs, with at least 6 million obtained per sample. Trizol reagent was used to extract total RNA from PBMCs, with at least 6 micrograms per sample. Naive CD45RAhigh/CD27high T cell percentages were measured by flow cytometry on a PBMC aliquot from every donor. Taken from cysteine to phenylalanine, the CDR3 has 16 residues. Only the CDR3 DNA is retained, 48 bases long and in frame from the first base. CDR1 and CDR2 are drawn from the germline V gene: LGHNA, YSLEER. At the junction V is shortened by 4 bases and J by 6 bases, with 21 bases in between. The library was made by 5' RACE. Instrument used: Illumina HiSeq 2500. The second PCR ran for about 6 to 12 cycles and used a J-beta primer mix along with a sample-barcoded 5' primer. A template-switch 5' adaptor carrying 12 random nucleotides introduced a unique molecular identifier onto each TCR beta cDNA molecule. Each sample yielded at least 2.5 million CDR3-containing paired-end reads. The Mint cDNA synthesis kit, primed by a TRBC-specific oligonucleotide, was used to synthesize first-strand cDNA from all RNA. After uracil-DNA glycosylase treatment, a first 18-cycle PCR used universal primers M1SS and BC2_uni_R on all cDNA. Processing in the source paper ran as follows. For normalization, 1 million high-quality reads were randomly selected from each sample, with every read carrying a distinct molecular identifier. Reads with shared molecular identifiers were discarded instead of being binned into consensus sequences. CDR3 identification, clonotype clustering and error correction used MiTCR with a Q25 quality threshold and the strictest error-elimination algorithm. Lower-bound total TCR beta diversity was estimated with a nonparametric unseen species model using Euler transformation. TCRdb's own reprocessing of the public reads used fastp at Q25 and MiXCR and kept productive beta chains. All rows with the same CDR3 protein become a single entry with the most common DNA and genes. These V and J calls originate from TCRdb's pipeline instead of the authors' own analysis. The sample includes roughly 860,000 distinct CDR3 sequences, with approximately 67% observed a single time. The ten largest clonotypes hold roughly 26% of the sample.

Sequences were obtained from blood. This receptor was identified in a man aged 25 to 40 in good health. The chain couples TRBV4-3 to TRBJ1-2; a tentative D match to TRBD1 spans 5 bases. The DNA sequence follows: TGCGCCAGCAGCCGCAAGATAGGGGCCCTTTCGGATGGCTACACCTTC. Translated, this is CASSRKIGALSDGYTF.